This is a list of T cell receptor beta chains from one sample in a study of T cell repertoires in cytomegalovirus infection. TCRdb re-called the reads through MiXCR, storing one row per CDR3 protein. The table includes hundreds of thousands of distinct CDR3 sequences, just under 30% detected once. These TCRs' antigens remain unknown. The sequenced sample was cultured PBMCs, obtained from culture after CMV antigen stimulation. The origin of the receptors is a human donor in good health (CMV status not recorded). Some clones in this sample may be carry-over from other donors' samples. Each CDR3 is given with its conserved first and last residue. Fields, in order: CDR3 DNA, CDR3 protein, J gene, D gene, V gene, clone size. The D gene is left open where the match is weak. For some rows the clone size is stated as once, few or many, or as a class when expanded; others skip it.

TGTGCCAGCAGCGTGGGGACAGAAAGGAATGAGCAGTTCTTC CASSVGTERNEQFF TRBJ2-1 TRBD1 TRBV9 -
TGCAGTGCTAGAGTAGGGGGCACCGGGGAGCTGTTTTTT CSARVGGTGELFF TRBJ2-2 - TRBV20-1 -
TGTGCCAGCTCACGATTAGAGGTGAACTATGGCTACACCTTC CASSRLEVNYGYTF TRBJ1-2 - TRBV18 many
TGTGCCAGCAGCCACGGATCCGGGGAGCTGTTTTTT CASSHGSGELFF TRBJ2-2 - TRBV7-8 few
TGTGCCAGCAGCTTAGTTAAGGGGCGCAATGAGCAGTTCTTC CASSLVKGRNEQFF TRBJ2-1 - TRBV7-3 few
TGTGCCAGCAGTAATACCGGGACAGGGGACTCACCCCTCCACTTT CASSNTGTGDSPLHF TRBJ1-6 TRBD1 TRBV3-1 -
TGTGCCAGCAGCCCCGGGACTCTAAACACCGGGGAGCTGTTTTTT CASSPGTLNTGELFF TRBJ2-2 - TRBV7-3 few
TGTGCCAGCAGCTTAGAAGCGCGGGGCTACACCTTC CASSLEARGYTF TRBJ1-2 - TRBV11-2 -
TGTGCCAGCAGTGAATCAGGAGGCCCCAATGAGCAGTTCTTC CASSESGGPNEQFF TRBJ2-1 - TRBV25-1 -
TGTGCCAGCAGTAGTCGTCAGGGGGCTTCTTGGGAAAAACTGTTTTTT CASSSRQGASWEKLFF TRBJ1-4 TRBD1 TRBV27 -
TGTGCCAGCAGTCCAGGAGCGGCTAACTATGGCTACACCTTC CASSPGAANYGYTF TRBJ1-2 - TRBV28 -
TGTGCCAGCAGTCAGACAGCCAGCTCCTACGAGCAGTACTTC CASSQTASSYEQYF TRBJ2-7 - TRBV2 -
TGTGCCAGCAGTTCGGTCACCGGGGAGCTGTTTTTT CASSSVTGELFF TRBJ2-2 - TRBV12-3/TRBV12-4 few
TGTGCCAGCAGTGGCCCTGGGGCCTACGAGCAGTACTTC CASSGPGAYEQYF TRBJ2-7 - TRBV2 -
TGTGCCAGCAGCTCCCAGGGATATGGCAATCAGCCCCAGCATTTT CASSSQGYGNQPQHF TRBJ1-5 - TRBV11-2 many
TGTGCCAGCAGCTTTTACCGAACAGATACGCAGTATTTT CASSFYRTDTQYF TRBJ2-3 - TRBV7-2 few
TGTGCCAGCAGCTTAGGGTCTACAGGGGGGGCTGAAGCTTTCTTT CASSLGSTGGAEAFF TRBJ1-1 TRBD1 TRBV7-6 -
TGTGCCAGCAGTGGCCTCGGGTCAAGCTCCTACGAGCAGTACTTC CASSGLGSSSYEQYF TRBJ2-7 - TRBV6-1 many
TGTGCCAGCAGCCTGGGACAGGGGAAGACTGAAGCTTTCTTT CASSLGQGKTEAFF TRBJ1-1 TRBD1 TRBV7-6 -
TGTGCCAGCAGTGGGGACAGGGGTAGCACAGATACGCAGTATTTT CASSGDRGSTDTQYF TRBJ2-3 TRBD1 TRBV28 few
TGTGCCAGCAGTGGGGACAGGGTGTACAATGAGCAGTTCTTC CASSGDRVYNEQFF TRBJ2-1 TRBD1 TRBV2 -
TGCGCCAGCAGCCCGGGACAGGGGGCTACTGAAAAACTGTTTTTT CASSPGQGATEKLFF TRBJ1-4 TRBD1 TRBV5-1 -
TGTGCCAGCAGTGGCGCGGACGGATACTCTGGAAACACCATATATTTT CASSGADGYSGNTIYF TRBJ1-3 - TRBV28 -